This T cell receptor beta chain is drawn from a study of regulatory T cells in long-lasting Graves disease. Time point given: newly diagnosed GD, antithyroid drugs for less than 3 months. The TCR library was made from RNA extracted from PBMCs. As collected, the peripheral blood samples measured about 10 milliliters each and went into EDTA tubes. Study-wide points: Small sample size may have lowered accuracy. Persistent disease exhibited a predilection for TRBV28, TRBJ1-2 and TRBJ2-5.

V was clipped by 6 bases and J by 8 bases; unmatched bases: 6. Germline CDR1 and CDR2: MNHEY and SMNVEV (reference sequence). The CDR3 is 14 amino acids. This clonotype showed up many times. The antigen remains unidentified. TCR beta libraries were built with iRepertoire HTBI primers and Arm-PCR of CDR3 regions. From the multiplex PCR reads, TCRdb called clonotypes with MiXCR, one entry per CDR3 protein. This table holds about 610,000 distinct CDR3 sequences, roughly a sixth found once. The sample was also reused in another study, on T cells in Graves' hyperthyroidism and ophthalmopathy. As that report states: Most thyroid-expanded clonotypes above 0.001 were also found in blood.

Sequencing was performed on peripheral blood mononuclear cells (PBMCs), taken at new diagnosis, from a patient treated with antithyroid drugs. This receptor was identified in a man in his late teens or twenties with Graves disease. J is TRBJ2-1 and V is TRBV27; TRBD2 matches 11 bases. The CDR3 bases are TGTGCCAGCAGCAAGGGACTAGCGGCCCATGAGCAGTTCTTC. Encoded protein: CASSKGLAAHEQFF.